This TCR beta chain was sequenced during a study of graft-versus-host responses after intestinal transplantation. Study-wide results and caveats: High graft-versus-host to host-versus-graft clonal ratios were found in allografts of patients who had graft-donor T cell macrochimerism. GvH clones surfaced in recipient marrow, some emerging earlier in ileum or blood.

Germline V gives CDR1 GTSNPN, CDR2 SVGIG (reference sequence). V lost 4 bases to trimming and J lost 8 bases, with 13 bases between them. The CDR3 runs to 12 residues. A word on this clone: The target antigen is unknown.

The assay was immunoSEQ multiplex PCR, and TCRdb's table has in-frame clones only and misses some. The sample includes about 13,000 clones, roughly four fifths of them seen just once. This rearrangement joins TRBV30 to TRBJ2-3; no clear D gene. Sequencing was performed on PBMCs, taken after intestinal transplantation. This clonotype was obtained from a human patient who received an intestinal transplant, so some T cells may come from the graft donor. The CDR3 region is CAWTEWDPTQYF. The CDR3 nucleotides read TGTGCCTGGACCGAATGGGATCCTACGCAGTATTTT.